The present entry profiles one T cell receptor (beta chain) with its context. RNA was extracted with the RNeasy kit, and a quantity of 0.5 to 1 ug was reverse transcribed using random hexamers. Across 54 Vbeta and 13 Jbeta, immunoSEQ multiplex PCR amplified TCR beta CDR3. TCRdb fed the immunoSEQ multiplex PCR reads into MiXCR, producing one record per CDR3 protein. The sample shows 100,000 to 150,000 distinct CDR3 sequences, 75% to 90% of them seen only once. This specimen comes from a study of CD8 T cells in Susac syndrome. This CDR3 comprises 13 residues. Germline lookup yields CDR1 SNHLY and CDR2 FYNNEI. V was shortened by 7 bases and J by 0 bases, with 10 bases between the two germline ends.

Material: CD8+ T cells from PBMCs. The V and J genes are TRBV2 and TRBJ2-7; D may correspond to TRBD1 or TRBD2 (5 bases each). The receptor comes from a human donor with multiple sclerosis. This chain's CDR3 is CASIGTSSYEQYF. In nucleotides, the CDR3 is TGTGCCAGCATTGGGACCTCCTCCTACGAGCAGTACTTC.